The present TCR beta chain was sequenced within a study of blood T cell repertoires in COVID-19. Study-level background: T cells, B-cell-depleted T cells, or PBMCs provided the cDNA or gDNA that served as material.

Here immunoSEQ multiplex PCR was the method, and the copy in TCRdb shows in-frame clones only, minus some. The data hold 150,000 or so clones, with 87% observed a single time. Germline-derived CDR1 and CDR2 are WSHSY and SAAADI. J was trimmed by 10 bases and V by 5 bases; bases with no gene match: 7. CDR3 size: 14 residues. This rearrangement joins TRBV10-2 to TRBJ1-6; the match to TRBD1 covers 8 bases. Material for sequencing was peripheral blood. The source of this sequence is a man older than 75 with acute or convalescent COVID-19. CDR3 nucleotides: TGCGCCAGCAGTTTGACAGGGGAGGGATCACCCCTCCACTTT. Protein sequence: CASSLTGEGSPLHF.